This T cell receptor (beta chain) was documented in a study of T cell repertoires in cytomegalovirus infection. Overall study: From public TCR beta signatures came an indication of both CMV infection and matching HLA type.

This clonotype was found many times. Its target is not known. This CDR3 is built from 14 residues. Germline-derived CDR1 and CDR2 are SGHTA and FQGNSA. The trim removed 5 bases at V and 5 bases at J, leaving 3 bases unmatched. MiXCR, applied by TCRdb to the reads, yields one record per CDR3 protein. The table has about 350,000 distinct CDR3 sequences, just under 35% seen once. Whole-study results and caveats: CMV-specific TCR beta clonotypes restricted by HLA-C were the ones dominating the ex vivo response. Carriers of CMV and the relevant HLA type were discriminated by public TCR beta frequency.

This material consisted of cultured PBMCs, taken from culture after CMV antigen stimulation. V usage is TRBV7-2 and J usage is TRBJ2-4, with 10 bases lining up with TRBD2. This clonotype was sampled from a human donor in good health (CMV status not recorded). Some clones in this sample may be carry-over from other donors' samples. DNA for the CDR3: TGTGCCAGCAGCCCTAGCGGGAGCCAAAACATTCAGTACTTC. It specifies CASSPSGSQNIQYF.